The clone carrying this T cell receptor (beta chain) was picked up many times. These data are taken from a study of early T cells in non-severe SARS-CoV-2 infection. TCRdb recomputed calls from the 5' RACE reads with MiXCR, one row per CDR3 protein. The table lists 50,000 to 75,000 distinct CDR3 sequences, approximately 8.8% of them singletons, with roughly 13% in the top ten. The material sequenced was whole blood, taken at baseline. This TCR came from an adult who was a healthcare worker with PCR-confirmed SARS-CoV-2 infection or an uninfected control (not recorded which).

CDR3 DNA: TGTGCCAGCATCATCGGGGGGAGCTCCTACGAGCAGTACTTC. Translating gives CASIIGGSSYEQYF. The J gene is TRBJ2-7, the V gene TRBV5-6; 7 bases map to TRBD2. Germline V lookup: CDR1 SGHDT, CDR2 YYEEEE. V shed 6 bases, J shed 0 bases, and the junction held 6 bases outside the gene matches. This CDR3 region has 14 residues.